This T cell receptor (beta chain) came from a study of shared clonotypes between healthy human individuals. The CDR3 has 18 residues. V trimming: 5 bases; J trimming: 5 bases; junction bases outside the gene matches: 15. The germline V gene encodes CDR1 SGHVS and CDR2 FNYEAQ. Method: immunoSEQ multiplex PCR; TCRdb's copy keeps in-frame clones and lacks some. The sample has about 1.5 million clones, roughly 97% seen once. The specimen sequenced was naive CD4+ T cells sorted from blood. Subset defined: CD45RA+ positively selected. The receptor was isolated from a man aged 30-40 years in good health. The chain combines TRBV7-6 with TRBJ2-3; 11 bases fit TRBD2. In nucleotides, the CDR3 is TGTGCCAGCAGCCCCGGACTAGCGGGCGATAGGGAGGGAGATACGCAGTATTTT. This codes for CASSPGLAGDREGDTQYF.